One sample yielded the 12 T cell receptor beta chains listed below, sequenced in a study of blood T cell repertoires in COVID-19. The assay was immunoSEQ multiplex PCR, and TCRdb's table has in-frame clones only and misses some. The sample includes about 270,000 clones, 80% to 90% of them seen just once. The sample comprised PBMCs or T cells enriched from blood (not recorded which). The receptors stem from a woman aged 30 to 39 with acute COVID-19.

The chain employs TRBV11-2 and TRBJ2-7; 14 nucleotides line up with TRBD2. This CDR3 has 18 residues. With 5 bases clipped from V and 6 bases from J, the junction kept 15 bases outside the gene matches. Germline lookup yields CDR1 SGHAT and CDR2 FQNNGV. CDR3: CASSPHIPTSGRASEQYF. CDR3 sequence (DNA): TGTGCCAGCAGCCCACACATCCCGACTAGCGGGAGGGCCTCCGAGCAGTACTTC.

The chain has TRBV6-5 and TRBJ2-1, with 9 bases lining up with TRBD2. The ends lost 2 bases at V and 5 bases at J; junction bases unmatched: 4. Germline CDR1 MNHEY, CDR2 SVGAGI. The CDR3 has 15 amino acids. The CDR3, as DNA: TGTGCCAGCAGTTACGGTCTAGCGGGGAACAATGAGCAGTTCTTC. It is translated as CASSYGLAGNNEQFF.

This chain joins TRBV28 and TRBJ2-5; 9 bases agree with TRBD1. V trimming: 6 bases; J trimming: 4 bases; junction bases outside the gene matches: 9. CDR1 is MDHEN, CDR2 SYDVKM, per germline. The CDR3 sequence is 15 residues long. CDR3 sequence reads: CASSARDRGLETQYF. CDR3 DNA sequence: TGTGCCAGCAGCGCCCGAGACAGGGGGTTAGAGACCCAGTACTTC.

This clone was seen only once. The chain couples TRBV19 to TRBJ2-7; D unresolved. Per germline, CDR1 LNHDA and CDR2 SQIVND (reference sequence). V was clipped by 1 base and J by 6 bases, with 7 bases between them. The CDR3 totals 12 residues. CDR3 bases: TGTGCCAGTAGTATAGGGAGTTCCGAGCAGTACTTC. Translating gives CASSIGSSEQYF.

The chain combines TRBV27 with TRBJ2-1; D remains ambiguous. V lost 10 bases and J lost 5, with 18 bases in between. The CDR3 length is 14 residues. Germline V CDR1 and CDR2: MNHEY, SMNVEV (reference sequence). As DNA, the CDR3 is TGTGCCACCTCCGATGGCGGCCCACACAATGAGCAGTTCTTC. Its translation is CATSDGGPHNEQFF.

The chain carries TRBV2 and TRBJ2-2; no firm D call. Germline loops: CDR1 SNHLY, CDR2 FYNNEI. The CDR3 spans 12 residues. V was clipped by 6 bases and J by 5 bases, with 7 bases between them. CDR3 coding DNA: TGTGCCAGCAGGGCCACGACCGGGGAGCTGTTTTTT. Its protein product is CASRATTGELFF.

V gene TRBV7-3 combines with J gene TRBJ2-1; weak D call: TRBD2 (6 bases). Germline assignment: CDR1 SGHTA and CDR2 FQGTGA. V lost 4 bases to trimming and J lost 6 bases, with 7 bases between them. The CDR3 totals 12 residues. CDR3 sequence (DNA): TGTGCCAGCAGCTCGGAGGGCAATGAGCAGTTCTTC. Residues: CASSSEGNEQFF.

This chain links TRBV7-6 with TRBJ1-3; 10 positions match TRBD1. This CDR3 region has 16 residues. Trimming cost V 5 bases and J 2 bases; bases outside gene matches: 6. Germline V lookup: CDR1 SGHVS, CDR2 FNYEAQ. The CDR3 DNA follows: TGTGCCAGCAGCAGCTCCGGGACAGGGGCTGGAAACACCATATATTTT. Translating it yields CASSSSGTGAGNTIYF.

This clone was recorded a few times. The chain employs TRBV3-1 (or the pseudogene TRBV3-2) and TRBJ2-1; a weak D match, TRBD2 (6 bases). The length of the CDR3 is 14 residues. The V and J ends lost 6 bases and 7 bases respectively, with 16 bases between them. Germline CDR1 and CDR2: LGHDT and YNNKEL (reference sequence). The CDR3 coding sequence is TGTGCCAGCAGTAAGACGGGAGATTGGAATGAGCAGTTCTTC. Its protein is CASSKTGDWNEQFF.

V gene TRBV3-1 (or the pseudogene TRBV3-2) combines with J gene TRBJ2-1; tentative D call: TRBD1 (6 bases). The germline V and J ends were trimmed by 3 bases and 6 bases, with 12 bases remaining between them. The CDR3 length is 14 residues. Germline V gives CDR1 LGHDT, CDR2 YNNKEL (reference sequence). CDR3 protein: CASSQAGAINEQFF. In DNA, the CDR3 is TGTGCCAGCAGCCAGGCAGGGGCTATCAATGAGCAGTTCTTC.

The V and J genes are TRBV5-1 and TRBJ2-3, with D uncertain. This CDR3 has 13 amino acids. V dropped 5 bases and J dropped 1 base, with 8 bases sitting between them. Germline V gene data show CDR1 as SGHRS and CDR2 as YFSETQ. In DNA, the CDR3 is TGCGCCAGCAGGGTAGTCGGCACAGATACGCAGTATTTT. Translating it yields CASRVVGTDTQYF. The full variable domain, with the rest looked up from reference TRBV5-1 and TRBJ2-3, is KAGVTQTPRYLIKTRGQQVTLSCSPISGHRSVSWYQQTPGQGLQFLFEYFSETQRNKGNFPGRFSGRQFSNSRSEMNVSTLELGDSALYLCASRVVGTDTQYFGPGTRLTVL.

This chain uses TRBV11-2 with TRBJ1-4; D possibly corresponds to TRBD1 (6 bases). The CDR3 contains 14 residues. The germline V gene has CDR1 SGHAT and CDR2 FQNNGV. The V gene lost 5 bases and the J gene lost 8 bases, with 15 bases spanning the gap. CDR3 coding DNA: TGTGCCAGCAGCGGTACAGGGTACGGAGAAAAACTGTTTTTT. Translation: CASSGTGYGEKLFF. The variable domain in full, with the rest retrieved from reference TRBV11-2 and TRBJ1-4, is EAGVAQSPRYKIIEKRQSVAFWCNPISGHATLYWYQQILGQGPKLLIQFQNNGVVDDSQLPKDRFSAERLKGVDSTLKIQPAKLEDSAVYLCASSGTGYGEKLFFGSGTQLSVL.